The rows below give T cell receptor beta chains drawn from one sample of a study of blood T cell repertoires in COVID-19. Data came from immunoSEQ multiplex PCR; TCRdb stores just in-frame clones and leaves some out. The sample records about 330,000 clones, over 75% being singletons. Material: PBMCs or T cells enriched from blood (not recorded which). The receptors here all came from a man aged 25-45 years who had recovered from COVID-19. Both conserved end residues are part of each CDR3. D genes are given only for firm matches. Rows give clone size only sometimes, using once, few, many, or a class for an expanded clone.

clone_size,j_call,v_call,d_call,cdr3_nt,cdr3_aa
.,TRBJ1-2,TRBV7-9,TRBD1,TGTGCCAGCAGCTTGGGGAGAGGGGGCTCTATGGGCTACACCTTC,CASSLGRGGSMGYTF
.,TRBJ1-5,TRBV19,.,TGTGCCAGTAGCCGCGGACAGAATCAGCCCCAGCATTTT,CASSRGQNQPQHF
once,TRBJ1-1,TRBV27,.,TGTGCCAGCAGCCCAGACAGAAACATGAACACTGAAGCTTTCTTT,CASSPDRNMNTEAFF
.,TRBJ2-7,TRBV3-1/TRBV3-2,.,TGTGCCAGCAGCCAAAGAGCCGAGCAGTACTTC,CASSQRAEQYF
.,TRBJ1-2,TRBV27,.,TGTGCCAGCAGATTGGGCGGAGGAAACTATGGCTACACCTTC,CASRLGGGNYGYTF
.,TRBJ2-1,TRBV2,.,TGTGCCAGCAGTGAATGGTGGGCAGGGCCCGGCCCTAATGAGCAGTTCTTC,CASSEWWAGPGPNEQFF
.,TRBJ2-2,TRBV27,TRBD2,TGTGCCAGCAGTTCCCAGACTAGCGGGGGGTTTCCCGGGGAGCTGTTTTTT,CASSSQTSGGFPGELFF
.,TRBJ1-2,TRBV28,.,TGTGCCAGCAGTTTACTAGAGTATGGCTACACCTTC,CASSLLEYGYTF
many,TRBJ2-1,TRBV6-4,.,TGTGCCAGCGCCGACGGGTCCGCGTCCTACAATGAGCAGTTCTTC,CASADGSASYNEQFF
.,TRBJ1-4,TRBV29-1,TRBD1,TGCAGCGTTGGACAGGGTAATGAAAAACTGTTTTTT,CSVGQGNEKLFF
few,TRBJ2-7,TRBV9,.,TGTGCCAGCAGCGCCGACCCATTACCGAGCGACGAGCAGTACTTC,CASSADPLPSDEQYF
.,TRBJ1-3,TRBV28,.,TGTGCCAGCAGCCGTGGAAACACCATATATTTT,CASSRGNTIYF
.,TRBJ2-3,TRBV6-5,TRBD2,TGTGCCAGCAGACCGGGACTAGCGCTAGATACGCAGTATTTT,CASRPGLALDTQYF
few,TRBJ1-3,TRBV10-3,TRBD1,TGTGCCATCAGTCTCCGGGACAGTTACTCTGGAAACACCATATATTTT,CAISLRDSYSGNTIYF
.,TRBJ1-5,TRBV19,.,TGTGCCAGTAGTTTCGTTAATCAGCCCCAGCATTTT,CASSFVNQPQHF
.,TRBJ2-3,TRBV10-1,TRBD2,TGCGCCAGCAGTTCGGGGAGGGAGGATACGCAGTATTTT,CASSSGREDTQYF
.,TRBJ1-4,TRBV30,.,TGTGCCTGGAGCCCCAGGGGACCCTGGGAAAAACTGTTTTTT,CAWSPRGPWEKLFF
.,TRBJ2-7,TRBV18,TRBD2,TGTGCCAGCTCACCGGAAAACGGGGGGGGCTACGAGCAGTACTTC,CASSPENGGGYEQYF
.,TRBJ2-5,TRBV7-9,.,TGTGCCAGCAGCTCGGGGGAGACCCAGTACTTC,CASSSGETQYF
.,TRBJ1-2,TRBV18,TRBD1,TGTGCCAGCTCACCAGCACTCACAGGGGGCGCGTTGGATGGCTACACCTTC,CASSPALTGGALDGYTF
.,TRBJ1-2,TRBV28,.,TGTGCCAGCAGGTCCTTCGAGGGCAACTATGGCTACACCTTC,CASRSFEGNYGYTF
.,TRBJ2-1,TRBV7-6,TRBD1,TGTGCCAGCAGCTTAGCCCAGGGGGCATGGAATGAGCAGTTCTTC,CASSLAQGAWNEQFF
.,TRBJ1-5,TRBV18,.,TGTGCCAGCTCATCAGACAGTAATCAGCCCCAGCATTTT,CASSSDSNQPQHF